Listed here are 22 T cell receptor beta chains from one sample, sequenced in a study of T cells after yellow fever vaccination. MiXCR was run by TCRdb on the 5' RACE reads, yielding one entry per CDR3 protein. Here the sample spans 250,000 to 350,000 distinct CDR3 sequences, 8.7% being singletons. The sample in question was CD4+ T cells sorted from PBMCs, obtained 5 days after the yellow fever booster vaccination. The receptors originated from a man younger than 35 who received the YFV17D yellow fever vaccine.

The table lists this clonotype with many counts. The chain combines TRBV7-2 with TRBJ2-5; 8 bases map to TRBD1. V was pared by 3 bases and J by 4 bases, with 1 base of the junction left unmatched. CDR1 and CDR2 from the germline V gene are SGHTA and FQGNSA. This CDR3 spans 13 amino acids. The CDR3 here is CASSFQGAETQYF. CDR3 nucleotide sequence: TGTGCCAGCAGCTTTCAGGGGGCAGAGACCCAGTACTTC.

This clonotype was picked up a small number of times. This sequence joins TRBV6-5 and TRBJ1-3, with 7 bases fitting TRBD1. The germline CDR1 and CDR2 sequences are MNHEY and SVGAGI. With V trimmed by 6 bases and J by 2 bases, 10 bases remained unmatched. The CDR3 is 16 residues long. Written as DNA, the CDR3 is TGTGCCAGCAGGAATAAGGGGGCTAGCACTGGAAACACCATATATTTT. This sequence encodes CASRNKGASTGNTIYF.

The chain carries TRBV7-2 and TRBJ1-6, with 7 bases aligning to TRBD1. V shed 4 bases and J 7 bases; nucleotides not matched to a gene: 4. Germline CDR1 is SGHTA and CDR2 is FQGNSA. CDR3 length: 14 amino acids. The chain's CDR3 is CASSYRGGNSPLHF. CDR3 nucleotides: TGTGCCAGCAGCTACAGGGGAGGAAATTCACCCCTCCACTTT.

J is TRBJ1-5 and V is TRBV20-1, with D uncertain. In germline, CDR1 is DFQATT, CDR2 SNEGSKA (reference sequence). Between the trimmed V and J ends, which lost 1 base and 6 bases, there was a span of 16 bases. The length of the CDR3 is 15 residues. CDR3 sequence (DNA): TGCAGTGCTAGAGCACAAAGGAGGGTTGGTCAGCCCCAGCATTTT. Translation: CSARAQRRVGQPQHF.

In DNA, the CDR3 is TGTGCCAGCAATACAGGATCCAACACTGAAGCTTTCTTT. Its protein is CASNTGSNTEAFF. The rearrangement uses TRBV27 and TRBJ1-1, with D possibly TRBD1 on 5 matching bases. The V gene lost 7 bases and the J gene lost 2 bases, with 11 bases spanning the gap. Germline values: CDR1 MNHEY, CDR2 SMNVEV (reference sequence). The CDR3 length is 13 residues.

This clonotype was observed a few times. The CDR3 protein is CASSFLGGASYNEQFF. CDR3 coding DNA: TGTGCCAGCAGCTTTCTCGGGGGGGCTTCCTACAATGAGCAGTTCTTC. The chain is built from TRBV5-4 and TRBJ2-1; 8 bases align to TRBD2. The CDR3 totals 16 residues. After removal of 2 bases from V and 1 base from J, the junction contained 5 bases not matched to a gene. Looked up from germline, CDR1 is SGHNT and CDR2 is YYREEE (reference sequence). Filled out from reference TRBV5-4 and TRBJ2-1, the complete variable domain reads ETGVTQSPTHLIKTRGQQVTLRCSSQSGHNTVSWYQQALGQGPQFIFQYYREEENGRGNFPPRFSGLQFPNYSSELNVNALELDDSALYLCASSFLGGASYNEQFFGPGTRLTVL.

The CDR3 loop is CASSAPDSSNEKLFF. The CDR3 DNA is TGCGCCAGCAGCGCACCGGACAGCTCAAATGAAAAACTGTTTTTT. The chain recombines TRBV5-1 with TRBJ1-4; the D gene is possibly TRBD1 (6 bases). The germline V and J ends were trimmed by 4 bases and 5 bases, with 15 bases remaining between them. The length of the CDR3 is 15 residues. Germline lookup yields CDR1 SGHRS and CDR2 YFSETQ. The full variable domain, completed using reference TRBV5-1 and TRBJ1-4, is KAGVTQTPRYLIKTRGQQVTLSCSPISGHRSVSWYQQTPGQGLQFLFEYFSETQRNKGNFPGRFSGRQFSNSRSEMNVSTLELGDSALYLCASSAPDSSNEKLFFGSGTQLSVL.

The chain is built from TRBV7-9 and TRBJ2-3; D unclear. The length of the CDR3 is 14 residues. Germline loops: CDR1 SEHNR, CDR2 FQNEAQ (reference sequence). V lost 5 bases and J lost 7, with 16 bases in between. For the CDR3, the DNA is TGTGCCAGCAGCCCTGGCCTGGAGCCCTATACGCAGTATTTT. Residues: CASSPGLEPYTQYF. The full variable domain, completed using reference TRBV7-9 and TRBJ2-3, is DTGVSQNPRHKITKRGQNVTFRCDPISEHNRLYWYRQTLGQGPEFLTYFQNEAQLEKSRLLSDRFSAERPKGSFSTLEIQRTEQGDSAMYLCASSPGLEPYTQYFGPGTRLTVL.

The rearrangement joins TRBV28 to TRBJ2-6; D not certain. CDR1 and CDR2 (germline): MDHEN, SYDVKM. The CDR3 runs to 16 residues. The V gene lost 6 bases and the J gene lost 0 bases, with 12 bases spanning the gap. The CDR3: CASSRIRNSGANVLTF. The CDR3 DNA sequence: TGTGCCAGCAGCCGGATCCGGAACTCTGGGGCCAACGTCCTGACTTTC. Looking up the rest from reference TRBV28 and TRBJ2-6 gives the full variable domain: DVKVTQSSRYLVKRTGEKVFLECVQDMDHENMFWYRQDPGLGLRLIYFSYDVKMKEKGDIPEGYSVSREKKERFSLILESASTNQTSMYLCASSRIRNSGANVLTFGAGSRLTVL.

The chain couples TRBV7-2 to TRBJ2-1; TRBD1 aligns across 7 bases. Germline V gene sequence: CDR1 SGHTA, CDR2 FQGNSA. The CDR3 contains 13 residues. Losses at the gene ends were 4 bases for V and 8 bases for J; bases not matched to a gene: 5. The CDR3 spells CASSWRTGHEQFF. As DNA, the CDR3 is TGTGCCAGCAGCTGGCGGACAGGCCATGAGCAGTTCTTC.

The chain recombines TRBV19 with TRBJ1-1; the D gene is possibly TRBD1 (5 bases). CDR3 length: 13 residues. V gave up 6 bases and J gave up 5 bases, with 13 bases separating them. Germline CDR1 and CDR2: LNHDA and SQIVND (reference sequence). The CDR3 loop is CASRVPGGTEAFF. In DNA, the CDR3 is TGTGCCAGTAGGGTACCCGGGGGAACTGAAGCTTTCTTT.

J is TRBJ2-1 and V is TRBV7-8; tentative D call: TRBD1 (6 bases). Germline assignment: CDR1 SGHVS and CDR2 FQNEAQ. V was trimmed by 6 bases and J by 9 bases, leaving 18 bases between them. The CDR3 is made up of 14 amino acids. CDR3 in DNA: TGTGCCAGCAGACAAGAGCCAGGGGCCGGTGAGCAGTTCTTC. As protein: CASRQEPGAGEQFF.

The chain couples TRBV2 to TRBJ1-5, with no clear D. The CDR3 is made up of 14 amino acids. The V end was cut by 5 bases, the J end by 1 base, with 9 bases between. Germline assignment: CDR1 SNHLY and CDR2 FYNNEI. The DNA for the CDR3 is TGTGCCAGCAGTTTCTCGGACAGCAATCAGCCCCAGCATTTT. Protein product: CASSFSDSNQPQHF.

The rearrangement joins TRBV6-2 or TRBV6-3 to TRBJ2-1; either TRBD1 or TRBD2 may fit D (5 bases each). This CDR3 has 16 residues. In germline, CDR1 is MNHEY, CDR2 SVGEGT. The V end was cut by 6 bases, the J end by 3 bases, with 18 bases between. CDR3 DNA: TGTGCCAGCAGCAAAGCGCCGGGGACGGTCTACAATGAGCAGTTCTTC. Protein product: CASSKAPGTVYNEQFF.

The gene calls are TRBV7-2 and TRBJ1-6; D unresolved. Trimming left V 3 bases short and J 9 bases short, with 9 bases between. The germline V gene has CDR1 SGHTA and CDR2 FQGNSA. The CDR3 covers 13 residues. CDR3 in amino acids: CASSFSWGSPLHF. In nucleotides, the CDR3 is TGTGCCAGCAGCTTTAGCTGGGGTTCACCCCTCCACTTT.

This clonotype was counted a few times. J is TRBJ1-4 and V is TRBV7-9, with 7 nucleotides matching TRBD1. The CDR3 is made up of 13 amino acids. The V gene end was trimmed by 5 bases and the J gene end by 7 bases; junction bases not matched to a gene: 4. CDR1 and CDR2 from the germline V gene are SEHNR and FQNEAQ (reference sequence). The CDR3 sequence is CASSRGTVEKLFF. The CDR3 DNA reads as TGTGCCAGCAGCCGCGGGACAGTTGAAAAACTGTTTTTT. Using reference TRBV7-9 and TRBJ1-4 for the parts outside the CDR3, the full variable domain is DTGVSQNPRHKITKRGQNVTFRCDPISEHNRLYWYRQTLGQGPEFLTYFQNEAQLEKSRLLSDRFSAERPKGSFSTLEIQRTEQGDSAMYLCASSRGTVEKLFFGSGTQLSVL.

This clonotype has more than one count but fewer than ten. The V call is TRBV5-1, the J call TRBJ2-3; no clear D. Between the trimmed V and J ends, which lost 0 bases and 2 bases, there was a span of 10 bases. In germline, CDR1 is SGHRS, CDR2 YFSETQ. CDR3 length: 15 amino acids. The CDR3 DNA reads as TGCGCCAGCAGCTTGGAATCCAGGCCCACAGATACGCAGTATTTT. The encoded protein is CASSLESRPTDTQYF.

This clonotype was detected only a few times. The CDR3 DNA follows: TGCAGCGTTGATGCGGGACAGGGAAACACCATATATTTT. Protein sequence: CSVDAGQGNTIYF. The gene calls are TRBV29-1 and TRBJ1-3, with 7 nucleotides matching TRBD1. The CDR3 is 13 amino acids. With V trimmed by 3 bases and J by 4 bases, 3 bases remained unmatched. Germline CDR1 reads SQVTM; CDR2 reads ANQGSEA.

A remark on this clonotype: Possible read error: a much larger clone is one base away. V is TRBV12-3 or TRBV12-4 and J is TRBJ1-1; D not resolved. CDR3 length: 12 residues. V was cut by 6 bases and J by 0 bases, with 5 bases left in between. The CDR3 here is CASRYMNTEAFF. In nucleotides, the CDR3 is TGTGCCAGCAGATACATGAACACTGAAGCTTTCTTT.

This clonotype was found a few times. The CDR3 nucleotides are TGTGCCAGCAGCTCGCAGGGGTATCAGCCCCAGCATTTT. Its protein is CASSSQGYQPQHF. The chain uses TRBV7-2 and TRBJ1-5, with D perhaps TRBD1 (6 bases). CDR3 length: 13 amino acids. V lost 4 bases and J 5 bases, leaving 9 bases between the germline ends. CDR1 is SGHTA, CDR2 FQGNSA, per germline.

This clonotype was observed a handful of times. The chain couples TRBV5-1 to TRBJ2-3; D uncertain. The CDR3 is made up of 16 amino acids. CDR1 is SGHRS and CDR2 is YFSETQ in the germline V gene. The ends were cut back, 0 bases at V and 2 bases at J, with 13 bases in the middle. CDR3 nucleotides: TGCGCCAGCAGCTTGGGGGCAGACATGACCACAGATACGCAGTATTTT. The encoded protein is CASSLGADMTTDTQYF.

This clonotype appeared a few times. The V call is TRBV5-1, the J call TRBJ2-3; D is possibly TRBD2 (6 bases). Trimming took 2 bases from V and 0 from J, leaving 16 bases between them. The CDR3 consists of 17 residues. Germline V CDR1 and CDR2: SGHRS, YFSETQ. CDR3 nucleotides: TGCGCCAGCAGCTTTGGCGGGGAGTCAACTAGCACAGATACGCAGTATTTT. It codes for CASSFGGESTSTDTQYF.